This T cell receptor beta chain is drawn from a study of blood T cell repertoires in COVID-19. The wider study: Donors in the United States, Italy and Spain gave samples during acute or convalescent COVID-19. Nucleic acid was either cDNA or gDNA, and it came from T cells, B-cell-depleted T cells, or PBMCs.

Repertoires were generated with immunoSEQ multiplex PCR, while TCRdb's copy carries only in-frame clones and drops some. Among some 140,000 clones, approximately 84% were seen once, and the ten largest hold roughly a sixth. Trimming cost V 4 bases and J 5 bases; bases outside gene matches: 12. Germline CDR1 and CDR2: GTSNPN and SVGIG (reference sequence). The length of the CDR3 is 16 residues. J is TRBJ1-4 and V is TRBV30; 8 nucleotides agree with TRBD1. Sequencing was done on a sample of peripheral blood. The sequence was obtained from a woman older than 75 with acute or convalescent COVID-19. As DNA, the CDR3 is TGTGCCTGGACCCCTCCGCCCGGGACAGGCAATGAAAAACTGTTTTTT. Amino acids: CAWTPPPGTGNEKLFF.